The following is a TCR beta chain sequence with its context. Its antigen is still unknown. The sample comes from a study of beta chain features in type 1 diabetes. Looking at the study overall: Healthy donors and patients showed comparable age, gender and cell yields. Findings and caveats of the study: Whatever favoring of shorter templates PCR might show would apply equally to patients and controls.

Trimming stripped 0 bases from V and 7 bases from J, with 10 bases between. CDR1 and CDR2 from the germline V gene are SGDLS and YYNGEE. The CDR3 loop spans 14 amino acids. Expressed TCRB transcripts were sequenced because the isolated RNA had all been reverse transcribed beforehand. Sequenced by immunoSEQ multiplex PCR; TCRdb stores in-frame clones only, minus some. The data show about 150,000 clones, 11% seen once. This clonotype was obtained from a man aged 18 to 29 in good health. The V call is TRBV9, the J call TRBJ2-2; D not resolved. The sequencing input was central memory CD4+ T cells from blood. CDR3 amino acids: CASSVDPSIGELFF. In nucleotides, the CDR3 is TGTGCCAGCAGCGTAGACCCTTCGATCGGGGAGCTGTTTTTT.